The entry below gives a single T cell receptor beta chain sequence along with its context. Trimming took off 3 bases at V and 1 base at J, with 13 bases between the two ends. The CDR3 loop spans 16 amino acids. Per germline, CDR1 MGHRA and CDR2 YSYEKL. The data belong to a study of blood T cell repertoires in COVID-19. At the level of the study: Nucleic acid was either cDNA or gDNA, and it came from T cells, B-cell-depleted T cells, or PBMCs.

How the authors handled the data: Researchers report that nucleated cell counts were estimated from reference gene primer amplification. Repertoires were generated with immunoSEQ multiplex PCR, while TCRdb's copy carries only in-frame clones and drops some. The V and J calls and clone size come from that table; D and trimming were worked out from the DNA. The table records about 250,000 clones, roughly 82% of them present only once. The sequenced sample was peripheral blood. The receptor was isolated from a woman in her sixties or seventies with acute or convalescent COVID-19. The V and J genes are TRBV4-1 and TRBJ1-5; maybe TRBD1 (5 bases). CDR3 coding DNA: TGCGCCAGCAGCCAGTGGGGGGGGGAGAGCAATCAGCCCCAGCATTTT. Protein sequence: CASSQWGGESNQPQHF.